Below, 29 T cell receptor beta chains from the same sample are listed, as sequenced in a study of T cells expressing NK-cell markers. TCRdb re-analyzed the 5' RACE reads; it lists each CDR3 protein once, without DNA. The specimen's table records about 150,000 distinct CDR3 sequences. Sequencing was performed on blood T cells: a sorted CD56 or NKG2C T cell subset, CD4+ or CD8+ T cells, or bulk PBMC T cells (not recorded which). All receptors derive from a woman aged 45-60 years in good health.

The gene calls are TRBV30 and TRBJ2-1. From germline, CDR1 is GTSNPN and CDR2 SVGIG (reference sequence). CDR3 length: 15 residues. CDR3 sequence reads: CAWSSLETAYNEQFF.

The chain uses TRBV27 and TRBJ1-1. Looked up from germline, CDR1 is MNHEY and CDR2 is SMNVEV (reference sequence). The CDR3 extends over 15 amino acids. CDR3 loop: CASSPLGGANTEAFF.

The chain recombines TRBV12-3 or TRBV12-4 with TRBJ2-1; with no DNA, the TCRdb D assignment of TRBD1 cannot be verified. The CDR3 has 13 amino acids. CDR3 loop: CASSPPWANEQFF.

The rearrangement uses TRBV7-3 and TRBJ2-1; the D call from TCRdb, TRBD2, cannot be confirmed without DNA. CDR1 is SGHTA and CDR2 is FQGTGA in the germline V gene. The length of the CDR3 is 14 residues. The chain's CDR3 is CASSVSLANNEQFF.

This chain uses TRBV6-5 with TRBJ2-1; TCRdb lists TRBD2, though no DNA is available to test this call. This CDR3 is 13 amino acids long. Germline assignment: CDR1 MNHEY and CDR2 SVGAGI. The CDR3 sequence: CATTNSRSNEQFF.

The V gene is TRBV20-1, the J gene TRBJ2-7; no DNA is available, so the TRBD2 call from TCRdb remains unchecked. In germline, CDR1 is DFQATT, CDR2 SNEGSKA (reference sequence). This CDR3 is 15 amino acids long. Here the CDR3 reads CSARDRTSPIYEQYF.

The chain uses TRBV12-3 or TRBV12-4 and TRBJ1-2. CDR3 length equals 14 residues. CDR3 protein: CASRPAGGTYGYTF.

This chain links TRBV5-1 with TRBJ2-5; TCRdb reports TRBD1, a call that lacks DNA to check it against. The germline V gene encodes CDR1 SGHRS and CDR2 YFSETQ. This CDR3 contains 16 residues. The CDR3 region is CASSLGPQGAQETQYF.

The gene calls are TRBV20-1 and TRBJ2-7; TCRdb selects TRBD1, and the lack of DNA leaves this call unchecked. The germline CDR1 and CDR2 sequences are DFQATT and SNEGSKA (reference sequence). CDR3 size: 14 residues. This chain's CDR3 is CSAKGTPDSGEQYF.

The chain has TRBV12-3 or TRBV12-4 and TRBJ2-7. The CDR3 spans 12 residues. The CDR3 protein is CASSLTGNEQYF.

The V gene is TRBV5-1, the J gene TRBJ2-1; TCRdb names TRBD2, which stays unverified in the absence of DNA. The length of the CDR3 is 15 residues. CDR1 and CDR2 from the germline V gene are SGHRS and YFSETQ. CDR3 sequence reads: CASSSGTSGINEQFF.

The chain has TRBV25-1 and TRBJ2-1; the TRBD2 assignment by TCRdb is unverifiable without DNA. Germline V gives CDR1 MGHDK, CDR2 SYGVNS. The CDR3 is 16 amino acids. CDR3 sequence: CASRGASGNGYNEQFF.

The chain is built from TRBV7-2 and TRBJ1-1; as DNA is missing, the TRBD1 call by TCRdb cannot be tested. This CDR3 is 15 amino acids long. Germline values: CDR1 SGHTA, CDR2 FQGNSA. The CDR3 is CASSLAKGGKTEAFF.

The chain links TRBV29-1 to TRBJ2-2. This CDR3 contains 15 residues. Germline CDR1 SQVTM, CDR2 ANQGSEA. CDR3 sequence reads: CSPEESGHNTGELFF.

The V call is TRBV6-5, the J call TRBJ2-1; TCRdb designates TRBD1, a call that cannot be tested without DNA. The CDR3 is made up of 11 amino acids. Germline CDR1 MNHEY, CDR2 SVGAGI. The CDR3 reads CASGRGNEQFF.

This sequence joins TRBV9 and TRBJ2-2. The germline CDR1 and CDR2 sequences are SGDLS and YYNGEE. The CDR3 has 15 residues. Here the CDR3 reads CASSPWFGNTGELFF. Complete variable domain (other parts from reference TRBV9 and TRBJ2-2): DSGVTQTPKHLITATGQRVTLRCSPRSGDLSVYWYQQSLDQGLQFLIQYYNGEERAKGNILERFSAQQFPDLHSELNLSSLELGDSALYFCASSPWFGNTGELFFGEGSRLTVL.

CDR3 amino acids: CSAGTGADEKLFF. This chain connects TRBV29-1 to TRBJ1-4. This CDR3 spans 13 amino acids. Looked up from germline, CDR1 is SQVTM and CDR2 is ANQGSEA. The entire variable domain, with the rest obtained from reference TRBV29-1 and TRBJ1-4, is as follows: SAVISQKPSRDICQRGTSLTIQCQVDSQVTMMFWYRQQPGQSLTLIATANQGSEATYESGFVIDKFPISRPNLTFSTLTVSNMSPEDSSIYLCSAGTGADEKLFFGSGTQLSVL.

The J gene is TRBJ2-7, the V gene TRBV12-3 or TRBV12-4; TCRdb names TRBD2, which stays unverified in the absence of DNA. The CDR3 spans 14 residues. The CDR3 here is CASSLGLAGVEQYF.

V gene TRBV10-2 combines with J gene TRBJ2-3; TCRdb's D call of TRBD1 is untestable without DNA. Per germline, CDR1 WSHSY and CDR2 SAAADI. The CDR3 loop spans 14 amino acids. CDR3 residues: CASEDRGRIDTQYF.

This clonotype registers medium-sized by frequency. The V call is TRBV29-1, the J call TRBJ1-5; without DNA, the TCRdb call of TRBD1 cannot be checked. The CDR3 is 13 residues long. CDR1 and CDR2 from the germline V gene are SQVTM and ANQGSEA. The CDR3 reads CSPPCGRYQPQHF.

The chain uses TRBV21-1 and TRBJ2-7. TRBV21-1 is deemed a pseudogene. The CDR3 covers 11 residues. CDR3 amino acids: CASSKEAEQYF.

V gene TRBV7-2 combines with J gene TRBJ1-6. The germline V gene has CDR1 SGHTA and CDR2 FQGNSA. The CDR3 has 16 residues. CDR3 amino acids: CASSLLPPSYNSPLHF.

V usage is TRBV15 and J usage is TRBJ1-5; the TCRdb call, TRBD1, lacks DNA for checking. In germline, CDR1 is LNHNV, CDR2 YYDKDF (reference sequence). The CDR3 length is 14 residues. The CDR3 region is CATSRTGGNQPQHF.

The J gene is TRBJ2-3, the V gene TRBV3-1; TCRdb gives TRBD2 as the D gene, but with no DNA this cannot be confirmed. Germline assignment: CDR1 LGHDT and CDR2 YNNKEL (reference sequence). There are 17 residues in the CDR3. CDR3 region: CASSQDSSGSLTDTQYF.

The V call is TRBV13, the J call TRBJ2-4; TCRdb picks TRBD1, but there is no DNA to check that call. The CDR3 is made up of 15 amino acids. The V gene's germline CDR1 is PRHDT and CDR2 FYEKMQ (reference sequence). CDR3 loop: CASSSEQGAKNIQYF.

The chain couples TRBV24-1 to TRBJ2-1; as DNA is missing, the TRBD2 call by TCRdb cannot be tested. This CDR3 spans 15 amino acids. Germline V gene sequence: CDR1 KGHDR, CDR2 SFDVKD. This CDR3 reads CATSDLAREVNEQFF.

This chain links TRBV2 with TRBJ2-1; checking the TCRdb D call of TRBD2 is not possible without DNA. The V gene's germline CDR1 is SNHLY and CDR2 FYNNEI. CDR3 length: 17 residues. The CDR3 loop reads CASSELTLAGGSNEQFF. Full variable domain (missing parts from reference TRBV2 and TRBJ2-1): EPEVTQTPSHQVTQMGQEVILRCVPISNHLYFYWYRQILGQKVEFLVSFYNNEISEKSEIFDDQFSVERPDGSNFTLKIRSTKLEDSAMYFCASSELTLAGGSNEQFFGPGTRLTVL.

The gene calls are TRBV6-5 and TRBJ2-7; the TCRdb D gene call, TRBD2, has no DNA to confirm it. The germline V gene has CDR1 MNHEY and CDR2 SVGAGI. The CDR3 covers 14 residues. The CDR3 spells CASSYTSGTYEQYF.

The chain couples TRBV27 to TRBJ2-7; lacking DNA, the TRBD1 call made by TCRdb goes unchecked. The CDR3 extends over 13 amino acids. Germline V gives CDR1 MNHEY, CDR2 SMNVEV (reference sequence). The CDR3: CASSFPGSDEQYF.